These T cell receptor beta chains were read from a single sample in a study of T cells in Graves' hyperthyroidism and ophthalmopathy. One entry per CDR3 protein results from TCRdb running MiXCR on the multiplex PCR reads. This table has hundreds of thousands of distinct CDR3 sequences, approximately 20% appearing once. The sample comprised blood. The receptors were gathered from a man aged 40-50 years with Graves' ophthalmopathy. CDR3s include the opening cysteine and the closing phenylalanine or tryptophan. D genes are given only for firm matches.

j_call: TRBJ2-1
v_call: TRBV3-1
d_call: NA
cdr3_aa: CASSPRELYNEQFF

j_call: TRBJ1-6
v_call: TRBV5-1
d_call: TRBD1
cdr3_aa: CASSLLTGDNSPLHF

j_call: TRBJ2-5
v_call: TRBV5-5
d_call: TRBD1
cdr3_aa: CASSLSGGSETQYF

j_call: TRBJ2-3
v_call: TRBV2
d_call: TRBD2
cdr3_aa: CASSDSSGRASSTDTQYF

j_call: TRBJ1-1
v_call: TRBV29-1
d_call: NA
cdr3_aa: CSVVAENTEAFF

j_call: TRBJ1-1
v_call: TRBV3-1
d_call: TRBD1
cdr3_aa: CASRQGPDREGEAFF

j_call: TRBJ2-7
v_call: TRBV20-1
d_call: TRBD1
cdr3_aa: CSARQGAREQYF

j_call: TRBJ2-7
v_call: TRBV6-1
d_call: NA
cdr3_aa: CASSVDPWEPKAYEQYF

j_call: TRBJ2-7
v_call: TRBV19
d_call: NA
cdr3_aa: CASSMIGGEQYF

j_call: TRBJ2-1
v_call: TRBV18
d_call: TRBD2
cdr3_aa: CASSPGTSGNEQFF

j_call: TRBJ2-5
v_call: TRBV9
d_call: NA
cdr3_aa: CASSVGQQGWTQYF

j_call: TRBJ2-7
v_call: TRBV6-1
d_call: TRBD2
cdr3_aa: CASSSGTSEQYF

j_call: TRBJ1-5
v_call: TRBV6-1
d_call: TRBD1
cdr3_aa: CASNHRGNQPQHF

j_call: TRBJ1-6
v_call: TRBV5-1
d_call: NA
cdr3_aa: CASSLSGQLDDSPLHF

j_call: TRBJ2-2
v_call: TRBV2
d_call: NA
cdr3_aa: CASSAVVAGELFF

j_call: TRBJ1-2
v_call: TRBV28
d_call: TRBD1
cdr3_aa: CASITIGQGYGYTF

j_call: TRBJ2-3
v_call: TRBV20-1
d_call: NA
cdr3_aa: CSARVGKPNPDTQYF

j_call: TRBJ2-1
v_call: TRBV19
d_call: TRBD2
cdr3_aa: CASSLQGLAGAQFF

j_call: TRBJ1-1
v_call: TRBV13
d_call: NA
cdr3_aa: CASSLKHFTEAFF

j_call: TRBJ2-3
v_call: TRBV2
d_call: NA
cdr3_aa: CASKERSTDTQYF

j_call: TRBJ2-2
v_call: TRBV7-9
d_call: NA
cdr3_aa: CASGPPGRNTGELFF

j_call: TRBJ2-3
v_call: TRBV3-1
d_call: TRBD2
cdr3_aa: CASSPGASGAREGTQYF

j_call: TRBJ2-3
v_call: TRBV5-4
d_call: NA
cdr3_aa: CASSSGDTDTQYF

j_call: TRBJ2-7
v_call: TRBV4-1
d_call: NA
cdr3_aa: CASSQDILVGDEQYF

j_call: TRBJ2-1
v_call: TRBV20-1
d_call: TRBD2
cdr3_aa: CSGASAWAGGGTDNEQFF

j_call: TRBJ2-1
v_call: TRBV7-2
d_call: TRBD1
cdr3_aa: CASRKDRYNEQFF

j_call: TRBJ2-3
v_call: TRBV27
d_call: TRBD1
cdr3_aa: CASSLLGTGGTDTQYF

j_call: TRBJ2-3
v_call: TRBV5-1
d_call: NA
cdr3_aa: CASSLAQEPDTQYF

j_call: TRBJ2-7
v_call: TRBV5-1
d_call: TRBD2
cdr3_aa: CASSPLLTGGTYEQYF

j_call: TRBJ1-1
v_call: TRBV18
d_call: TRBD1
cdr3_aa: CAGSPSFGQGDTEAFF

j_call: TRBJ2-1
v_call: TRBV2
d_call: NA
cdr3_aa: CASSGVNYNEQFF

j_call: TRBJ1-6
v_call: TRBV7-9
d_call: TRBD1
cdr3_aa: CASSLLPGQGNSPLHF

j_call: TRBJ2-2
v_call: TRBV5-1
d_call: TRBD2
cdr3_aa: CASSSSTSGSWNTGELFF

j_call: TRBJ1-2
v_call: TRBV3-1
d_call: NA
cdr3_aa: CASSQTGFAYGYTF

j_call: TRBJ2-7
v_call: TRBV20-1
d_call: NA
cdr3_aa: CSASLGQGLAEQYF

j_call: TRBJ1-5
v_call: TRBV16
d_call: NA
cdr3_aa: CASSQSSGSQPQHF